This T cell receptor (beta chain) was documented in a study of control samples from healthy donors and cancer patients. The V end was cut by 3 bases, the J end by 9 bases, with 15 bases between. This CDR3 is 12 amino acids long. Germline CDR1 GTSNPN, CDR2 SVGIG (reference sequence). The protocol was immunoSEQ multiplex PCR, while the TCRdb copy is restricted to in-frame clones and leaves out a portion. Seen here are approximately 69,000 clones, around nine tenths observed once, and the top ten hold around 5.1%. V usage is TRBV30 and J usage is TRBJ2-7; D is undetermined. Source material: PBMCs. The sequence came from a man between 60 and 70 years old with colorectal cancer. The CDR3 is CAWSVSLAGQYF. CDR3 DNA sequence: TGTGCCTGGAGCGTAAGCCTTGCCGGGCAGTACTTC.